These 8 T cell receptor beta chains came from one sample sequenced in a study of blood T cell repertoires in COVID-19. The table came from immunoSEQ multiplex PCR; TCRdb's copy has only in-frame clones and leaves some out. This sample has hundreds of thousands of clones, with roughly 87% found just once. Material: PBMCs or T cells enriched from blood (not recorded which). Receptors originate from a woman under 40 who had recovered from COVID-19.

The rearrangement uses TRBV7-8 and TRBJ2-2; no firm D call. The CDR3 length is 17 residues. Per the germline V gene, CDR1 is SGHVS and CDR2 is FQNEAQ. Trimming took 5 bases from V and 3 from J, leaving 19 bases between them. The CDR3 DNA reads TGTGCCAGCAGCCCTCATGAAACCATTATAGACACCGGGGAGCTGTTTTTT. Residues: CASSPHETIIDTGELFF.

This clone was counted a single time. The chain employs TRBV9 and TRBJ1-2; 9 nucleotides agree with TRBD1. In germline, CDR1 is SGDLS, CDR2 YYNGEE. This CDR3 contains 15 residues. The junction had 11 bases not matched to a gene; V was cut back by 3 bases and J by 8 bases. The CDR3 DNA reads as TGTGCCAGCAGCGCAAACACAGGGGGCGACGGAGGCTACACCTTC. Its translation: CASSANTGGDGGYTF.

The chain is built from TRBV19 and TRBJ1-5, with unresolved D. Trimming stripped 2 bases from V and 1 base from J, with 12 bases between. This CDR3 is built from 16 residues. Germline V gene lookup returns CDR1 LNHDA and CDR2 SQIVND (reference sequence). CDR3 bases: TGTGCCAGTAGTATAATTGGCGGGATAAGCAATCAGCCCCAGCATTTT. Residues: CASSIIGGISNQPQHF.

This clone appeared a single time. The chain links TRBV19 to TRBJ1-2; TRBD1 aligns across 8 bases. This CDR3 has 15 amino acids. Germline lookup yields CDR1 LNHDA and CDR2 SQIVND (reference sequence). After removal of 6 bases from V and 7 bases from J, the junction contained 13 bases not matched to a gene. CDR3 residues: CASREDRARILGYTF. In DNA form, the CDR3 reads TGTGCCAGTAGGGAGGACAGGGCGAGGATTCTTGGCTACACCTTC. Variable domain in full (rest from reference TRBV19 and TRBJ1-2): DGGITQSPKYLFRKEGQNVTLSCEQNLNHDAMYWYRQDPGQGLRLIYYSQIVNDFQKGDIAEGYSVSREKKESFPLTVTSAQKNPTAFYLCASREDRARILGYTFGSGTRLTVV.

This clone appeared a single time. This chain joins TRBV7-2 and TRBJ2-3, with D maybe TRBD1 (5 bases). Germline V gene lookup returns CDR1 SGHTA and CDR2 FQGNSA. V was clipped by 7 bases and J by 5 bases, with 13 bases between them. The CDR3 sequence is 13 residues long. Here the CDR3 DNA reads TGTGCCAGCACCCCTCAGGGTGGAGATACGCAGTATTTT. Its protein is CASTPQGGDTQYF.

This chain connects TRBV6-2 or TRBV6-3 to TRBJ2-7; D not resolved. Per germline, CDR1 MNHEY and CDR2 SVGEGT. V dropped 0 bases and J dropped 3 bases, with 12 bases sitting between them. The length of the CDR3 is 15 residues. The CDR3 region is CASSYSRNSYYEQYF. CDR3 bases: TGTGCCAGCAGTTACTCGCGTAACAGCTACTACGAGCAGTACTTC.

The DNA for the CDR3 is TGCGCCAGCAGCCAAGAACCTTTTGTTCGCGCAGATACGCAGTATTTT. Its protein product is CASSQEPFVRADTQYF. The chain uses TRBV4-1 and TRBJ2-3, with unresolved D. The V end lost 0 bases, the J end lost 4 bases, and 14 bases lay between the germline ends. This CDR3 contains 16 residues. Germline CDR1 reads MGHRA; CDR2 reads YSYEKL.

The J gene is TRBJ2-7, the V gene TRBV28, with a tentative D call TRBD2 (5 bases). The CDR3 is 18 amino acids. Trimming left V 9 bases short and J 3 bases short, with 30 bases between. CDR1 is MDHEN, CDR2 SYDVKM, per germline. As DNA, the CDR3 is TGTGCCAGTAGACGACTAAATCAAGAGGGCCCCCGGGTCTACGAGCAGTACTTC. This translates into CASRRLNQEGPRVYEQYF.